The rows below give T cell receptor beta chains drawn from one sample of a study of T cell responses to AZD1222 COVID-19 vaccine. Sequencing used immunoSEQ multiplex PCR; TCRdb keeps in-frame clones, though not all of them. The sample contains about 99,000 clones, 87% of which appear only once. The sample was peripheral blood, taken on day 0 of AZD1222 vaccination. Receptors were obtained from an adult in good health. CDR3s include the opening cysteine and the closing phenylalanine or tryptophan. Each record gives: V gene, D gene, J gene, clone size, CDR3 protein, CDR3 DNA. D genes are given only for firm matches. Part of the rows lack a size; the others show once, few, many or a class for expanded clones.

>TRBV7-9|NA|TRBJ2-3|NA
CASSLDVDTQYF
TGTGCCAGCAGCTTAGATGTGGATACGCAGTATTTT
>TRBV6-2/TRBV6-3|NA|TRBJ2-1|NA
CASSYLGAQVEQFF
TGTGCCAGCAGTTACTTAGGGGCGCAGGTCGAGCAGTTCTTC
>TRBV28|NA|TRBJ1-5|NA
CASSFAGFNQPQHF
TGTGCCAGCAGTTTTGCTGGTTTCAATCAGCCCCAGCATTTT
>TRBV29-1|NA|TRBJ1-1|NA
CSVVAGAEAFF
TGCAGCGTTGTAGCAGGAGCTGAAGCTTTCTTT
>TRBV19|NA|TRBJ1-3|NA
CASSPTGGNTIYF
TGTGCCAGTAGTCCCACAGGGGGAAACACCATATATTTT
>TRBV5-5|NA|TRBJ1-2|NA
CASIPGGRVAYGYTF
TGTGCCAGCATCCCGGGGGGCAGGGTGGCCTATGGCTACACCTTC
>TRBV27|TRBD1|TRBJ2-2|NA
CASSSSGTANTGELFF
TGTGCCAGCAGTTCATCCGGGACAGCCAACACCGGGGAGCTGTTTTTT
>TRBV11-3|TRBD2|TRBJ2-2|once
CASRPSGSNGGELFF
TGTGCCAGCAGACCTAGCGGGAGCAACGGCGGGGAGCTGTTTTTT
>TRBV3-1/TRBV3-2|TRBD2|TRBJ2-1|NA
CASSQEPGLAYNEQFF
TGTGCCAGCAGCCAAGAACCGGGACTAGCGTACAATGAGCAGTTCTTC
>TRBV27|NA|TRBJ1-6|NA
CASSSTGGINSPLHF
TGTGCCAGCAGTTCCACGGGGGGAATTAATTCACCCCTCCACTTT
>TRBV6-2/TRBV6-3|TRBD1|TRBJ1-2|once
CASSTGQGIGYTF
TGTGCCAGCAGTACCGGACAGGGTATAGGCTACACCTTC
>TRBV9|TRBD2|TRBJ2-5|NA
CASSVAGTSGETQYF
TGTGCCAGCAGCGTAGCGGGGACTAGTGGGGAGACCCAGTACTTC
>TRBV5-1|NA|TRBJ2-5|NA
CASSTPLAQETQYF
TGTGCCAGCAGCACCCCACTAGCCCAAGAGACCCAGTACTTC
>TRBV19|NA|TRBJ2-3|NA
CASSMNPEGSTDTQYF
TGTGCCAGTAGTATGAACCCGGAAGGGAGCACAGATACGCAGTATTTT
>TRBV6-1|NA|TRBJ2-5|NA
CASSEWGLETQYF
TGTGCCAGCAGTGAATGGGGGCTCGAGACCCAGTACTTC
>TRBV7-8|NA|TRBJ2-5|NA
CASRDGLYYETQYF
TGTGCCAGCAGGGACGGACTATACTATGAGACCCAGTACTTC
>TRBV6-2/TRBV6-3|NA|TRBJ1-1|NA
CASSYETQNTEAFF
TGTGCCAGCAGTTACGAGACACAGAACACTGAAGCTTTCTTT
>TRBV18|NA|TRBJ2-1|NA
CASSQQGNEQFF
TGTGCCAGCTCGCAACAGGGAAATGAGCAGTTCTTC
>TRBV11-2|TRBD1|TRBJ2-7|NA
CASSESTQGYEQYF
TGTGCCAGCAGCGAATCTACACAGGGGTACGAGCAGTACTTC
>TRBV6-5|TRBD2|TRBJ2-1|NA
CATLAGGDYNEQFF
TGTGCCACCTTAGCGGGAGGAGACTACAATGAGCAGTTCTTC
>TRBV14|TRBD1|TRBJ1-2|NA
CASSLDPTGFFGYTF
TGTGCCAGCAGCCTAGACCCGACAGGGTTTTTCGGCTACACCTTC
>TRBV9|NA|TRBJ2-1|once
CASSVAPRTEINEQFF
TGTGCCAGCAGCGTAGCTCCCAGGACAGAGATCAATGAGCAGTTCTTC
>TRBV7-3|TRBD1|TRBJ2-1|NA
CASSSGTGGSGEQFF
TGTGCCAGCAGCTCGGGGACAGGGGGCTCTGGTGAGCAGTTCTTC
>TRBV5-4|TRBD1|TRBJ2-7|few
CASSQGQGAPSSYEQYF
TGTGCCAGCAGCCAGGGACAGGGGGCTCCGAGCTCCTACGAGCAGTACTTC
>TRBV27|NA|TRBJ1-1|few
CASRLAVGRVNTEAFF
TGTGCCAGCAGGTTGGCAGTGGGGAGGGTGAACACTGAAGCTTTCTTT
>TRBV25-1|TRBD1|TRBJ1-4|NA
CASSEEGTGAEKLFF
TGTGCCAGCAGTGAAGAAGGGACAGGAGCCGAAAAACTGTTTTTT
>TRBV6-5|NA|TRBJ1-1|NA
CASSFSTEAFF
TGTGCCAGCAGTTTTAGCACTGAAGCTTTCTTT
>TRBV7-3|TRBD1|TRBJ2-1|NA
CASSTADRNEQFF
TGTGCCAGCAGCACCGCGGACAGGAATGAGCAGTTCTTC
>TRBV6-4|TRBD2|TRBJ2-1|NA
CASSAPPTSGRLDEQFF
TGTGCCAGCAGTGCCCCCCCGACTAGCGGGAGGTTGGATGAGCAGTTCTTC
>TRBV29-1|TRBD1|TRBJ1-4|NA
CSVQDRGQEKLFF
TGCAGCGTCCAGGACAGGGGGCAAGAAAAACTGTTTTTT
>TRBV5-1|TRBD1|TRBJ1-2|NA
CASSRTGTDYGYTF
TGCGCCAGCAGCAGGACAGGGACTGACTATGGCTACACCTTC
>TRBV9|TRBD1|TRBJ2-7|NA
CASSVAGQGAYEQYF
TGTGCCAGCAGCGTAGCGGGACAGGGCGCCTACGAGCAGTACTTC
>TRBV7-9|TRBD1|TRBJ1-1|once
CASIPGGQTEAFF
TGTGCCAGCATCCCAGGGGGTCAAACTGAAGCTTTCTTT
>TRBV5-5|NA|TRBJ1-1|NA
CASSLGDTLNTEAFF
TGTGCCAGCAGCTTGGGGGACACCTTGAACACTGAAGCTTTCTTT
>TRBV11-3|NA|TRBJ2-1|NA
CASSVGLTSSYNEQFF
TGTGCCAGCAGCGTAGGACTTACAAGCTCCTACAATGAGCAGTTCTTC
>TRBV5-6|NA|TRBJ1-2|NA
CASSAVGLSTLGGYTF
TGTGCCAGCTCGGCCGTGGGACTTTCTACCTTGGGGGGCTACACCTTC
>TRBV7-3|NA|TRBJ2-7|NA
CASSLIGGEQYF
TGTGCCAGCAGCTTAATAGGAGGCGAGCAGTACTTC
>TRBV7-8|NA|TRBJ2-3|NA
CASSFLEGSTDTQYF
TGTGCCAGCAGCTTCCTCGAGGGGAGCACAGATACGCAGTATTTT
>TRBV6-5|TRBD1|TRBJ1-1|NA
CASTDRGRPYTEAFF
TGTGCCAGCACCGACAGGGGGCGGCCGTACACTGAAGCTTTCTTT
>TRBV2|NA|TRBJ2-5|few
CASSDSELETQYF
TGTGCCAGCAGTGACTCTGAGCTAGAGACCCAGTACTTC
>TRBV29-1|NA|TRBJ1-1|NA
CSVQRQKNTEAFF
TGCAGCGTTCAAAGACAGAAGAACACTGAAGCTTTCTTT
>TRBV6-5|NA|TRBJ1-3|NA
CASRTGGPVGNTIYF
TGTGCCAGCCGAACCGGGGGGCCAGTTGGAAACACCATATATTTT
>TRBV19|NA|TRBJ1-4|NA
CASSILSGFGEKLFF
TGTGCCAGTAGTATCCTATCGGGGTTTGGTGAAAAACTGTTTTTT
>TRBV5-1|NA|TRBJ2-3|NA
CASSLDLGDTQYF
TGTGCCAGCAGCCTTGATTTGGGGGATACGCAGTATTTT
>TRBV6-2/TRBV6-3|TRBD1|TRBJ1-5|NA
CASSYSSGQGQPQHF
TGTGCCAGCAGTTACTCAAGCGGACAGGGCCAGCCCCAGCATTTT
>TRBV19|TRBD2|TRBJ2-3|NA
CASSILAGGPDTQYF
TGTGCCAGTAGTATCCTAGCGGGGGGACCAGATACGCAGTATTTT
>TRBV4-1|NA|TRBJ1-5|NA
CASSQTRDYSNQPQHF
TGCGCCAGCAGCCAAACCAGGGATTATAGCAATCAGCCCCAGCATTTT
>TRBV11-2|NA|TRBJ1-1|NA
CASSLHMDTEAFF
TGTGCCAGCAGCTTACATATGGACACTGAAGCTTTCTTT
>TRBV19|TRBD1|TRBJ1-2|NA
CASSVRGRDGYTF
TGTGCCAGTAGCGTCAGGGGGAGGGATGGCTACACCTTC
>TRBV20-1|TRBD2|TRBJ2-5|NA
CSASGEGTQYF
TGCAGTGCTAGTGGGGAGGGGACCCAGTACTTC
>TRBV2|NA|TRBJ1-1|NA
CASITGRGTEAFF
TGTGCCAGCATAACAGGGAGGGGAACTGAAGCTTTCTTT
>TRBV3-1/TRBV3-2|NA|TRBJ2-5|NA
CASSPGRETQYF
TGTGCCAGCAGCCCCGGTAGGGAGACCCAGTACTTC
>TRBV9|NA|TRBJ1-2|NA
CASTRSGGYGYTF
TGTGCCAGCACCCGATCGGGGGGCTATGGCTACACCTTC
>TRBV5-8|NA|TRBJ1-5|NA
CASRSRGEPQHF
TGTGCCAGCAGATCGAGGGGGGAGCCCCAGCATTTT